These 9 T cell receptor beta chains came from one sample sequenced in a study of cytomegalovirus exposure and HLA in healthy donors. Primers: 60 Vbeta forward and 13 Jbeta reverse. This table comes from immunoSEQ multiplex PCR, and its TCRdb copy is limited to in-frame clones, with some not included. The table records roughly 61,000 clones, more than 80% of them present only once. Sample: PBMCs. Receptors originate from a man aged 30-40 years in good health and CMV-seropositive.

V usage is TRBV6-1 and J usage is TRBJ2-7; 9 bases agree with TRBD2. The CDR3 consists of 15 residues. The ends lost 5 bases at V and 2 bases at J; junction bases unmatched: 7. Per the germline V gene, CDR1 is MNHNS and CDR2 is SASEGT. The CDR3 nucleotides read TGTGCCAGCAGTTCTGCGGGAGGGGGAACCTACGAGCAGTACTTC. It codes for CASSSAGGGTYEQYF.

In its sample, this clone was seen once. This chain uses TRBV11-2 with TRBJ2-3, with 7 bases identical to TRBD2. Trimming at V came to 6 bases and at J to 4 bases, leaving 4 bases not matched to a gene. The CDR3 is made up of 13 amino acids. Germline CDR1 SGHAT, CDR2 FQNNGV. CDR3 in DNA: TGTGCCAGCAGAAGCGGGACCGCAGATACGCAGTATTTT. It encodes CASRSGTADTQYF.

The V gene is TRBV5-1, the J gene TRBJ1-1; D gene ambiguous. Trimming cost V 0 bases and J 1 base, with 7 bases left between them. This CDR3 comprises 14 residues. Germline CDR1 and CDR2: SGHRS and YFSETQ. The CDR3 DNA sequence: TGCGCCAGCAGCTTGGTTTCAGGGAACACTGAAGCTTTCTTT. Protein sequence: CASSLVSGNTEAFF.

The chain joins TRBV27 to TRBJ1-2; a weak D match, TRBD1 (6 bases). Germline V gene sequence: CDR1 MNHEY, CDR2 SMNVEV (reference sequence). CDR3 length equals 16 residues. Trimming left V 2 bases short and J 8 bases short, with 21 bases between. This CDR3 reads CASSLRNTGPTFGYTF. Written as DNA, the CDR3 is TGTGCCAGCAGTTTACGGAATACAGGGCCGACATTCGGCTACACCTTC.

The V and J genes are TRBV14 and TRBJ1-1, with TRBD1 as a possible D gene (6 bases). The germline gives CDR1 SGHDN, CDR2 FVKESK. V lost 0 bases and J lost 0, with 11 bases in between. This CDR3 is built from 16 residues. The CDR3 DNA follows: TGTGCCAGCAGCCAAGATTGGGGACACATGAACACTGAAGCTTTCTTT. Its translation is CASSQDWGHMNTEAFF.

About this clone itself: With a much larger clone just one base away, this may be a read error. The chain combines TRBV4-2 with TRBJ2-6, with D possibly matching TRBD2 (5 bases). CDR1 LGHNA and CDR2 YNFKEQ come from the germline V gene. Trimming cost V 2 bases and J 2 bases, with 16 bases left between them. This CDR3 has 18 residues. Here the CDR3 DNA reads TGTGCCAGCAGCCAATCCGAACGGGGTGAGCCTGGGGCCAACGTCCTGACTTTC. The encoded protein is CASSQSERGEPGANVLTF.

This rearrangement joins TRBV30 to TRBJ1-1; weak D call: TRBD1 (5 bases). Germline V gives CDR1 GTSNPN, CDR2 SVGIG (reference sequence). The CDR3 is 14 residues long. Trimming removed 5 bases from V and 5 bases from J, with 18 bases in between. The CDR3 DNA sequence: TGTGCCTGGGGACCGAGGAGGGGCAGGACTGAAGCTTTCTTT. This gives the protein CAWGPRRGRTEAFF.

This clone was seen just once. The sample contains more than one DNA sequence encoding this CDR3. The V gene is TRBV7-2, the J gene TRBJ2-3; 12 bases align to TRBD2. CDR1 and CDR2 (germline): SGHTA, FQGNSA. V trimming: 1 base; J trimming: 3 bases; junction bases outside the gene matches: 2. The CDR3 spans 16 residues. The CDR3 nucleotides are TGTGCCAGCAGCTTAGGACTAGCGGGAGTTACAGATACGCAGTATTTT. This sequence encodes CASSLGLAGVTDTQYF.

DNA for the CDR3: TGTGCCAGCAGCCCTAGCTCCGGGGGCTATGGCTACACCTTC. Translated, it gives CASSPSSGGYGYTF. The V and J genes are TRBV7-9 and TRBJ1-2; weak D call: TRBD1 (5 bases). This CDR3 comprises 14 residues. The germline V and J ends were trimmed by 5 bases and 4 bases, with 14 bases remaining between them. Germline CDR1 is SEHNR and CDR2 is FQNEAQ (reference sequence). The full variable domain, completed using reference TRBV7-9 and TRBJ1-2, is DTGVSQNPRHKITKRGQNVTFRCDPISEHNRLYWYRQTLGQGPEFLTYFQNEAQLEKSRLLSDRFSAERPKGSFSTLEIQRTEQGDSAMYLCASSPSSGGYGYTFGSGTRLTVV.